This TCR beta chain was captured by sequencing in a study of T cell repertoires in cytomegalovirus infection. About the study: Recently identified HLA-C-restricted CMV epitopes were among the peptides used. Public TCR beta signatures were indicative of both CMV infection and a matching HLA type. Broader study findings: Frequencies of public TCR beta families were cumulated, and this identified carriers of CMV plus the relevant HLA.

TCRdb fed the reads into MiXCR, producing one record per CDR3 protein. The sample has about 770,000 distinct CDR3 sequences, about 27% seen once. This clonotype was detected once. Antigen unknown. At one end the junction does not follow the germline gene, possibly because of a read error. Germline assignment: CDR1 MGHRA and CDR2 YSYEKL. CDR3 size: 15 residues. The sample in question was cultured CD8+ T cells from PBMCs, obtained from culture after CMV antigen stimulation. The J gene is TRBJ2-1, the V gene TRBV4-1; 8 bases are a match to TRBD1. This clonotype was obtained from a human donor in good health (CMV status not recorded). Some clones in this sample may be carry-over from other donors' samples. The CDR3 DNA is TGTGCCAGCAGCCTCGACAGGGGCCGGTTCGATGAGCAGTTCTTC. Translating it yields CASSLDRGRFDEQFF.